The 13 T cell receptor beta chains presented below share a single source sample, sequenced in a study of blood T cells in healthy people across ages. For the second PCR, which ran for roughly 6 to 12 cycles, a sample-barcoded 5' primer and a J-beta primer mix were used. TCRdb used MiXCR to reprocess the 5' RACE reads, holding one entry per CDR3 protein. The top ten hold roughly 2% of the sample, which has roughly 2 million distinct CDR3 sequences, 40% to 55% seen once. Input material: blood. These receptors came from a woman in her forties in good health.

V gene TRBV7-9 combines with J gene TRBJ2-7, with 7 bases identical to TRBD1. J gave up 0 bases and V 3 bases, and 11 bases lay outside the gene matches. This CDR3 is built from 17 residues. In germline, CDR1 is SEHNR, CDR2 FQNEAQ (reference sequence). The CDR3 here is CASSFPPGQSFSYEQYF. The CDR3 DNA is TGTGCCAGCAGCTTTCCTCCGGGACAGAGTTTCTCCTACGAGCAGTACTTC.

J is TRBJ2-2 and V is TRBV9; the match to TRBD1 covers 7 bases. CDR1 and CDR2 (germline): SGDLS, YYNGEE. The CDR3 totals 15 residues. Unmatched junction bases numbered 8, after V lost 5 bases and J lost 4 bases. CDR3 loop: CASSRRDRLTGELFF. CDR3 DNA sequence: TGTGCCAGCAGTCGCCGGGACAGACTCACCGGGGAGCTGTTTTTT.

The chain is built from TRBV20-1 and TRBJ2-5; D is tentatively TRBD1 or TRBD2 (5 bases each). V dropped 3 bases and J dropped 5 bases, with 10 bases sitting between them. Germline assignment: CDR1 DFQATT and CDR2 SNEGSKA (reference sequence). This CDR3 region has 12 residues. CDR3 DNA sequence: TGCAGTGCTAGGAGGGGAAAGGAGACCCAGTACTTC. This encodes CSARRGKETQYF.

The rearrangement links TRBV5-6 to TRBJ2-1; D may be TRBD1 or TRBD2 (5 bases each). The germline CDR1 and CDR2 sequences are SGHDT and YYEEEE. Trimming pared 3 bases from V and 7 bases from J, leaving 11 bases between. The CDR3 extends over 13 amino acids. The CDR3 spells CASSSGDGNEQFF. The CDR3 nucleotides are TGTGCCAGCAGCTCCGGGGACGGGAATGAGCAGTTCTTC.

In this sample, this clonotype turned up a few times. The chain is built from TRBV29-1 and TRBJ2-6; a possible D gene is TRBD1 (6 bases). The CDR3 length is 14 residues. With 7 bases removed from V and 4 bases from J, the gap between germline ends came to 14 bases. CDR1 is SQVTM, CDR2 ANQGSEA, per germline. The CDR3 bases are TGCAGCGCTCAAGACAGGCCCGGGGCCAACGTCCTGACTTTC. It yields the protein CSAQDRPGANVLTF.

The rearrangement links TRBV27 to TRBJ2-1; D gene ambiguous. The V gene lost 1 base and the J gene lost 7 bases, with 8 bases spanning the gap. CDR3 length: 13 amino acids. The V gene's germline CDR1 is MNHEY and CDR2 SMNVEV (reference sequence). Here the CDR3 DNA reads TGTGCCAGCAGTTTATACCAGGAAAATGAGCAGTTCTTC. Translation gives CASSLYQENEQFF.

The V call is TRBV4-3, the J call TRBJ2-4; possibly TRBD1 for D (6 bases). TRBJ2-5 matches the DNA end more closely, so the J call is doubtful. Germline CDR1 LGHNA, CDR2 YSLEER. The CDR3 loop spans 15 amino acids. The CDR3 sequence: CASSQGARGWETQYF. In DNA form, the CDR3 reads TGCGCCAGCAGCCAAGGTGCCAGGGGTTGGGAGACCCAGTACTTC.

This rearrangement joins TRBV27 to TRBJ2-7, with 10 nucleotides matching TRBD1. V trimming: 10 bases; J trimming: 2 bases; junction bases outside the gene matches: 8. This CDR3 comprises 14 residues. Germline assignment: CDR1 MNHEY and CDR2 SMNVEV (reference sequence). DNA for the CDR3: TGTGCCACCAAACCGGGACAGGGGACCTACGAGCAGTACTTC. This gives the protein CATKPGQGTYEQYF.

This clonotype was recorded only once. V is TRBV5-1 and J is TRBJ1-1, with D perhaps matching TRBD1 (6 bases). CDR1 and CDR2 (germline): SGHRS, YFSETQ. The CDR3 is made up of 15 amino acids. V was clipped by 0 bases and J by 2 bases, with 11 bases between them. For the CDR3, the DNA is TGCGCCAGCAGCTTGGCCGTGGGGGCCAACACTGAAGCTTTCTTT. This sequence encodes CASSLAVGANTEAFF.

CDR3 sequence (DNA): TGTGCCAGCAGCTTAGCCGGGGGGGGCCGCACAGATACGCAGTATTTT. Amino acid sequence: CASSLAGGGRTDTQYF. The V and J genes are TRBV7-2 and TRBJ2-3; TRBD2 matches at 8 bases. The V and J ends lost 0 bases and 1 base, in that order; junction bases with no gene match: 3. Germline V gene data show CDR1 as SGHTA and CDR2 as FQGNSA. This CDR3 contains 16 residues.

The chain recombines TRBV27 with TRBJ2-1; D gene uncertain. Germline V gene data show CDR1 as MNHEY and CDR2 as SMNVEV (reference sequence). V was trimmed by 3 bases and J by 5 bases, leaving 8 bases between them. The CDR3 totals 13 residues. The CDR3 bases are TGTGCCAGCAGTTTCTACAGTAACAATGAGCAGTTCTTC. It yields the protein CASSFYSNNEQFF.

CDR3 residues: CASSSPGAEGRETQYF. The CDR3 DNA sequence: TGTGCCAGCAGCTCCCCAGGTGCGGAGGGACGAGAGACCCAGTACTTC. The chain links TRBV11-2 to TRBJ2-7; D is possibly TRBD2 (6 bases). The J call may be faulty, since TRBJ2-5 better matches the DNA end. CDR1 is SGHAT and CDR2 is FQNNGV in the germline V gene. This CDR3 spans 16 amino acids.

This clonotype showed up just a few times. The V and J genes are TRBV5-6 and TRBJ1-4; D is ambiguous. V was pared by 2 bases and J by 0 bases, with 5 bases between. Germline V CDR1 and CDR2: SGHDT, YYEEEE. CDR3 length: 14 amino acids. CDR3 nucleotides: TGTGCCAGCAGCTTAATAGCAACTAATGAAAAACTGTTTTTT. The encoded protein is CASSLIATNEKLFF.